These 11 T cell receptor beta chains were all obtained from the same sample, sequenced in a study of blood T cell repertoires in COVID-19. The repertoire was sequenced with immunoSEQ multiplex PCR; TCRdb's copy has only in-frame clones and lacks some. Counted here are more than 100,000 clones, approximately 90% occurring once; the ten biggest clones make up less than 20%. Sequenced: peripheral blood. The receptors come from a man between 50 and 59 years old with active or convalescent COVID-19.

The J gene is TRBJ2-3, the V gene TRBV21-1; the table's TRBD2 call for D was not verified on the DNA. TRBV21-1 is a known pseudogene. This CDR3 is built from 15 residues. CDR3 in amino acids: CASSAAVGLPDTQYF. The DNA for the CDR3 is TGTGCCAGCAGCGCAGCGGTGGGACTTCCAGATACGCAGTATTTT.

The CDR3 bases are TGTGCCAGCAGCTCCCGGGACAGACACTACGAGCAGTACTTC. Protein: CASSSRDRHYEQYF. The gene calls are TRBV7-2 and TRBJ2-7; 7 bases are shared with TRBD1. There are 14 residues in the CDR3. The ends lost 4 bases at V and 3 bases at J; junction bases unmatched: 6. CDR1 and CDR2 from the germline V gene are SGHTA and FQGNSA.

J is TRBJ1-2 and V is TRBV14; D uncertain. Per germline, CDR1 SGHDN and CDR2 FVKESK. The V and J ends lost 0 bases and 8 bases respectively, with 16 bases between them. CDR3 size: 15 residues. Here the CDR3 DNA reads TGTGCCAGCAGCCAAGAACCCGTCCCGGGATGGGGCTACACCTTC. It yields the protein CASSQEPVPGWGYTF.

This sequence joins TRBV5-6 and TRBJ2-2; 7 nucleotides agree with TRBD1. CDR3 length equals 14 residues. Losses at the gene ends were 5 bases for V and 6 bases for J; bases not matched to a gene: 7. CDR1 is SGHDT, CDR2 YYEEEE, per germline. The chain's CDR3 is CASRNIGGSGELFF. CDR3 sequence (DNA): TGTGCCAGCAGGAATATAGGGGGCTCCGGGGAGCTGTTTTTT.

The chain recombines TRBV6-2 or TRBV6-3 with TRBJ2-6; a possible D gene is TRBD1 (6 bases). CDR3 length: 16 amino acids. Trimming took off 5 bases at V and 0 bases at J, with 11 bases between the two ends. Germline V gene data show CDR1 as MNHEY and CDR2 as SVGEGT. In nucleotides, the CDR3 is TGTGCCAGCAGTCCGACAGGTTTCTCTGGGGCCAACGTCCTGACTTTC. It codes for CASSPTGFSGANVLTF.

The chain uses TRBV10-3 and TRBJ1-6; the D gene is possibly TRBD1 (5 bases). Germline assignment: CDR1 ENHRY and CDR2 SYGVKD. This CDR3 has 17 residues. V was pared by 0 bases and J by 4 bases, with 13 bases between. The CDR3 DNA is TGTGCCATCAGTGAGTCGATCGGGGGGAGATATAATTCACCCCTCCACTTT. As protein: CAISESIGGRYNSPLHF.

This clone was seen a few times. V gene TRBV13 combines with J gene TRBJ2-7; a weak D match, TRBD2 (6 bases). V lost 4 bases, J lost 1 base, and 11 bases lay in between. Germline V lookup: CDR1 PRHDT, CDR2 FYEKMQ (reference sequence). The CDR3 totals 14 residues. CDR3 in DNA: TGTGCCAGCAGCTCGGGCGGGGTGTCCTACGAGCAGTACTTC. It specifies CASSSGGVSYEQYF.

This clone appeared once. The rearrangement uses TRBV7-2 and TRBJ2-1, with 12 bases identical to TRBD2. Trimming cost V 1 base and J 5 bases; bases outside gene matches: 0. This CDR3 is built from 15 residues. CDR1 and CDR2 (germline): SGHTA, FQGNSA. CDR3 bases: TGTGCCAGCAGCTTAGGGACTAGCGGGGACAATGAGCAGTTCTTC. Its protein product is CASSLGTSGDNEQFF.

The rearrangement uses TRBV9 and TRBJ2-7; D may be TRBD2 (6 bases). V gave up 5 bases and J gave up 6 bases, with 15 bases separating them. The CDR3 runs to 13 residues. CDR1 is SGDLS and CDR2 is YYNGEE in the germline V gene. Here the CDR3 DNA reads TGTGCCAGCAGTCCGTATGTGGGGGGCGAGCAGTACTTC. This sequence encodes CASSPYVGGEQYF.

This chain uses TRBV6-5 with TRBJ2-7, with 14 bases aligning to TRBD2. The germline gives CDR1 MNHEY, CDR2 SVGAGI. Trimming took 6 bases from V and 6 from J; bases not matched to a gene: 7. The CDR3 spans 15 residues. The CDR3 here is CASRQGLAGGGEQYF. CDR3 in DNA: TGTGCCAGCAGGCAAGGACTAGCGGGAGGAGGCGAGCAGTACTTC.

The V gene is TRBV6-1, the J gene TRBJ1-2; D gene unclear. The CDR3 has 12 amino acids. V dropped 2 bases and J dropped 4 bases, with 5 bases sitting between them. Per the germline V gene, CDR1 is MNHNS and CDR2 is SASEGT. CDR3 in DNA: TGTGCCAGCAGTGAACCTAGCTATGGCTACACCTTC. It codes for CASSEPSYGYTF.